This TCR beta chain was captured by sequencing in a study of post-analysis software for immune sequencing data. TCR beta cDNA libraries had unique molecular identifiers. TCRdb reprocessed the PCR reads via MiXCR and lists one record per CDR3 protein. Of about 800,000 distinct CDR3 sequences listed, 25% to 30% are singletons. Sequencing was carried out using blood. This clonotype was obtained from a girl aged 5 to 17 with multiple sclerosis.

This CDR3 reads CASSYSKDLLAKRDEQFF. The CDR3, as DNA: TGTGCCAGCAGTTACTCGAAGGATTTACTAGCAAAGAGGGATGAGCAGTTCTTC. This chain uses TRBV6-2 or TRBV6-3 with TRBJ2-1; perhaps TRBD2 as D (6 bases). V was trimmed by 0 bases and J by 8 bases, leaving 23 bases between them. This CDR3 is built from 18 residues. Germline-derived CDR1 and CDR2 are MNHEY and SVGEGT.